Below, one T cell receptor beta chain is given with its context. The antigen is undetermined. One junction end does not reproduce the germline sequence, and a read error may be involved. TCRdb analysed the RT-PCR reads with MiXCR anew, one entry per CDR3 protein. This table has 5,000 to 6,500 distinct CDR3 sequences, roughly 90% appearing once. The data originate from a study of yellow fever vaccine responses in identical twins. Study results and caveats: Reportedly, twins showed a vaccine T cell response that looked partly convergent and partly personalized.

This CDR3 is 14 amino acids long. CDR1 is MDHEN, CDR2 SYDVKM, per germline. The sequence derives from a woman aged 18-29 years who received the yellow fever vaccine. The rearrangement joins TRBV28 to TRBJ2-1; 8 nucleotides line up with TRBD2. Source: T cells from blood (PBMCs), unsorted or a sorted subset (not recorded which), taken before or after yellow fever vaccination (not recorded which). The CDR3 here is CASSRTGGGAENDF. The CDR3, as DNA: TGTGCCAGCAGTAGAACCGGGGGGGGCGCAGAGAACGACTTC.